This entry features one T cell receptor (beta chain) sequence. The entry originates in a study of OX40 agonist ivuxolimab in advanced cancers. Libraries were prepared by immunoSEQ multiplex PCR; TCRdb keeps only in-frame clonotypes and omits some of them. The profile covers 55,000 to 85,000 clones, with more than 70% appearing a single time and about 0.66% taken by the ten largest. The CDR3 totals 14 residues. Trimming removed 3 bases from V and 2 bases from J; junction bases left unmatched: 1. In germline, CDR1 is ENHRY, CDR2 SYGVKD. The sequencing used CD4+ or CD8+ T cells sorted from blood, collected in a trial of the OX40 agonist ivuxolimab. The chain uses TRBV10-3 and TRBJ2-5; 9 bases align to TRBD2. This receptor was identified in an adult with an advanced solid tumor such as melanoma, head and neck, liver or kidney cancer. This CDR3 reads CAISDLAGQETQYF. The DNA of the CDR3 is TGTGCCATCAGTGACCTAGCGGGGCAAGAGACCCAGTACTTC.